The entry that follows covers one T cell receptor (beta chain) sequence. The data were obtained in a study of blood T cell repertoires in COVID-19. Study context: Sites in the United States, Italy and Spain provided acute and convalescent COVID-19 samples.

As processed by the authors: The authors estimated nucleated cell counts from reference gene primer amplification. The assay was immunoSEQ multiplex PCR, and TCRdb's table has in-frame clones only and misses some. V, J and clone size are those of that table, while D and trimming were read from the DNA. The sample has 150,000 to 200,000 clones, more than 65% seen once. The CDR3 is 15 residues long. Trimming left V 4 bases short and J 4 bases short, with 14 bases between. Germline CDR1 reads SGHDT; CDR2 reads YYEEEE. Researchers sorted participants into cohorts using their self-reported clinical history.

Sequenced: PBMCs or T cells enriched from blood (not recorded which). This sequence joins TRBV5-6 and TRBJ2-2; D may be TRBD1 (5 bases). The clonotype was recovered from a woman aged 45-65 years with acute COVID-19. In DNA, the CDR3 is TGTGCCAGCAGCAGGGGCACGCGGAGCACCGGGGAGCTGTTTTTT. Its translation is CASSRGTRSTGELFF.